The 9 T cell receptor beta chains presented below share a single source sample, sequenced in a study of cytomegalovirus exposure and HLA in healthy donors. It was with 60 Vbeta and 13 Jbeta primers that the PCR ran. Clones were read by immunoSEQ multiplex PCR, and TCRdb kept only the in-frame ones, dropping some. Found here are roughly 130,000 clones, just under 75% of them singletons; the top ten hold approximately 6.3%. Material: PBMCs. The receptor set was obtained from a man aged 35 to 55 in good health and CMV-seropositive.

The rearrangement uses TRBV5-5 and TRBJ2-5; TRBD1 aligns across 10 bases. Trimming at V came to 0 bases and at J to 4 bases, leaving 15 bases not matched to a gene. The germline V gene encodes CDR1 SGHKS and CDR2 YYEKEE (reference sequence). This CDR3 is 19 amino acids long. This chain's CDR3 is CASSLEVFLGTGELETQYF. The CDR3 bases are TGTGCCAGCAGCTTGGAAGTTTTTCTGGGGACAGGGGAACTAGAGACCCAGTACTTC.

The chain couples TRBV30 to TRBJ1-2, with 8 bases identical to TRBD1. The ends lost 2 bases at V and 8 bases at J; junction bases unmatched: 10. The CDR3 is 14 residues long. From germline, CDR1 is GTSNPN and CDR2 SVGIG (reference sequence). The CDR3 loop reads CAWSPGTGSDGYTF. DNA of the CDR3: TGTGCCTGGAGTCCAGGGACAGGATCGGACGGCTACACCTTC.

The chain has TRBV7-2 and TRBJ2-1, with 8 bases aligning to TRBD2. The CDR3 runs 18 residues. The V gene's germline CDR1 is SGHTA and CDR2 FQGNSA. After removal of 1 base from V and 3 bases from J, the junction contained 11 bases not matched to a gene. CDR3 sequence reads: CASSLVSPGGALYNEQFF. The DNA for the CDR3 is TGTGCCAGCAGCTTAGTTTCCCCCGGGGGGGCCCTCTACAATGAGCAGTTCTTC.

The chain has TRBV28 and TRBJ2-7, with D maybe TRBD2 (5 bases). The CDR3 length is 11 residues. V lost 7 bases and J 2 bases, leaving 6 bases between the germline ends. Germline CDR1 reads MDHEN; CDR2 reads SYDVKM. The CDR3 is CASTGTYEQYF. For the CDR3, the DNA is TGTGCCAGCACGGGAACCTACGAGCAGTACTTC.

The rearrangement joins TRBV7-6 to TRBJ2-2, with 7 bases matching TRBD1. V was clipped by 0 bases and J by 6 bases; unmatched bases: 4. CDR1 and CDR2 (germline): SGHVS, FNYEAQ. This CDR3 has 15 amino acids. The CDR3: CASSLAKTGSGELFF. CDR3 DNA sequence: TGTGCCAGCAGCTTAGCCAAGACAGGGTCCGGGGAGCTGTTTTTT.

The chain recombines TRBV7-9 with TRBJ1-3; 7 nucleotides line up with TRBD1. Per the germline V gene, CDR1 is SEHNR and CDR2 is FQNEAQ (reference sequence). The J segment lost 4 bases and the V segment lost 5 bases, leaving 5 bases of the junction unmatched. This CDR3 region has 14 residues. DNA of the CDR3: TGTGCCAGCAGCGCCGCGGGACAGGGAAACACCATATATTTT. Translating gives CASSAAGQGNTIYF.

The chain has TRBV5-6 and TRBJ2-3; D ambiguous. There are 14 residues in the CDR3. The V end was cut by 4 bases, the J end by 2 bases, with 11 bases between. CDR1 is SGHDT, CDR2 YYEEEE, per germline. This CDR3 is CASSHYMNTDTQYF. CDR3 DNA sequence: TGTGCCAGCAGCCACTACATGAACACAGATACGCAGTATTTT.

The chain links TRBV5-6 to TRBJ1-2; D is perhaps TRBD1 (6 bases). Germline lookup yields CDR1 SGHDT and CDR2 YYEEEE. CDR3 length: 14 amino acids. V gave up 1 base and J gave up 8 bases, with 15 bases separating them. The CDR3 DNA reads TGTGCCAGCAGCTTGTTTGCACAGGGTCACGGCTACACCTTC. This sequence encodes CASSLFAQGHGYTF.

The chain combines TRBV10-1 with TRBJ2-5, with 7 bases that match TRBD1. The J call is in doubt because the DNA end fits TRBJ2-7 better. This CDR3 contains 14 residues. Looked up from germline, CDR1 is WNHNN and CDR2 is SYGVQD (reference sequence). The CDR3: CASFHRGLTYEQYF. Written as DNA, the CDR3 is TGCGCCAGCTTTCACAGGGGCCTGACCTACGAGCAGTACTTC.